Below are 21 T cell receptor beta chains sequenced from a single sample in a study of vaccination and CD4 T cells after COVID-19 (dated by TCRdb to 2022 to 2024). Taken with the paper, the label for treatment or condition translates to: roughly 11-day PBMC culture with coronavirus spike peptide pools or control peptides (ViraFEST assay). Library creation used PCR. The listed sequencing device is Illumina iSeq 100. DNA from cultured CD4+ T cells underwent TCR sequencing with the Oncomine TCR Beta short-read assay at the Johns Hopkins FTIC core. TCRdb redid the processing of the public reads, applying fastp at Q25 and MiXCR, and retained in-frame beta chains. Each entry is one CDR3 protein sequence, shown with its most common DNA and genes. Within this sample are around 10,000 distinct CDR3 sequences, with approximately 56% of them counted one time only. The ten largest clones capture around a sixth of the sample.

Antigen specificity for these receptors is unknown. This specimen was cultured CD4+ T cells from blood, taken after SARS-CoV-2 vaccination. These receptor sequences come from a human donor with COVID-19.

The rearrangement joins TRBV20-1 to TRBJ2-3, with TRBD2 identical over 10 bases. V lost 6 bases, J lost 1 base, and 10 bases stayed unmatched. Looked up from germline, CDR1 is DFQATT and CDR2 is SNEGSKA (reference sequence). The CDR3 spans 16 residues. CDR3 sequence (DNA): TGCAGTGCCAGGAGGAGTAGCGGGGGGCGCACAGATACGCAGTATTTT. This sequence encodes CSARRSSGGRTDTQYF.

This rearrangement joins TRBV11-3 to TRBJ2-5, with D perhaps matching TRBD1 or TRBD2 (6 bases each). In germline, CDR1 is SGHNT, CDR2 YENEEA. The CDR3 extends over 14 amino acids. The V and J ends lost 8 bases and 3 bases respectively, with 16 bases between them. CDR3 loop: CASQRGPREETQYF. CDR3 in DNA: TGTGCCAGCCAACGGGGGCCCCGGGAAGAGACCCAGTACTTC.

This rearrangement joins TRBV28 to TRBJ1-3, with a tentative D call TRBD1 (6 bases). CDR3 size: 16 residues. The germline gives CDR1 MDHEN, CDR2 SYDVKM. Trimming stripped 4 bases from V and 1 base from J, with 14 bases between. The CDR3 is CASSSYERGSGNTIYF. The CDR3 coding sequence is TGTGCCAGCAGTTCCTACGAAAGGGGGTCTGGAAACACCATATATTTT.

The V gene is TRBV2, the J gene TRBJ1-2; D is perhaps TRBD1 (5 bases). This CDR3 has 12 amino acids. Germline V CDR1 and CDR2: SNHLY, FYNNEI. Trimming removed 4 bases at V and 8 bases at J, with 11 bases between. CDR3 bases: TGTGCCAGCAGTGTTGAAGGGGAAGGCTACACCTTC. This codes for CASSVEGEGYTF.

This clonotype was counted a few times. CDR3 DNA sequence: TGCAGTGCTAGCGTGGCGGGCACAGATACGCAGTATTTT. Its translation is CSASVAGTDTQYF. The chain has TRBV20-1 and TRBJ2-3; D not resolved. Germline assignment: CDR1 DFQATT and CDR2 SNEGSKA (reference sequence). CDR3 size: 13 residues. Trimming cost V 3 bases and J 1 base, with 8 bases left between them.

This clonotype was seen just once. J is TRBJ1-2 and V is TRBV29-1, with 9 positions matching TRBD1. The CDR3 is 11 amino acids. Germline CDR1 is SQVTM and CDR2 is ANQGSEA. Trimming cost V 8 bases and J 6 bases; bases outside gene matches: 4. CDR3 nucleotide sequence: TGCAGCACGGGACAGGGAGATGGCTACACCTTC. Its translation is CSTGQGDGYTF.

This clonotype was detected a few times. This chain joins TRBV7-2 and TRBJ1-2, with D unresolved. Germline V CDR1 and CDR2: SGHTA, FQGNSA. Trimming removed 1 base at V and 0 bases at J, with 9 bases between. This CDR3 contains 15 residues. In DNA, the CDR3 is TGTGCCAGCAGCTTAGGGGCGGCAGCTAACTATGGCTACACCTTC. Translation gives CASSLGAAANYGYTF. Filled out from reference TRBV7-2 and TRBJ1-2, the complete variable domain reads GAGVSQSPSNKVTEKGKDVELRCDPISGHTALYWYRQSLGQGLEFLIYFQGNSAPDKSGLPSDRFSAERTGGSVSTLTIQRTQQEDSAVYLCASSLGAAANYGYTFGSGTRLTVV.

The chain's CDR3 is CASSPYRVDGYTF. Written as DNA, the CDR3 is TGTGCCAGCAGCCCATACAGGGTTGACGGCTACACCTTC. The chain recombines TRBV7-8 with TRBJ1-2, with a tentative D call TRBD1 (6 bases). Germline CDR1 reads SGHVS; CDR2 reads FQNEAQ. The CDR3 is 13 amino acids. Trimming removed 5 bases at V and 8 bases at J, with 15 bases between. Complete variable domain (other parts from reference TRBV7-8 and TRBJ1-2): GAGVSQSPRYKVAKRGQDVALRCDPISGHVSLFWYQQALGQGPEFLTYFQNEAQLDKSGLPSDRFFAERPEGSVSTLKIQRTQQEDSAVYLCASSPYRVDGYTFGSGTRLTVV.

V gene TRBV7-8 combines with J gene TRBJ1-2; the D gene is possibly TRBD1 (6 bases). CDR1 and CDR2 from the germline V gene are SGHVS and FQNEAQ. Trimming took 5 bases from V and 4 from J, leaving 14 bases between them. This CDR3 has 14 residues. CDR3 amino acids: CASSPTGLSYGYTF. The CDR3 nucleotides are TGTGCCAGCAGCCCGACAGGTTTGAGCTATGGCTACACCTTC.

This clonotype is large within its sample. This sequence joins TRBV19 and TRBJ2-3, with a tentative D call TRBD1 (6 bases). The CDR3 is made up of 11 amino acids. CDR1 LNHDA and CDR2 SQIVND come from the germline V gene (reference sequence). Trimming took off 8 bases at V and 6 bases at J, with 9 bases between the two ends. The CDR3 sequence is CASAQGDTQYF. CDR3 DNA sequence: TGTGCCAGTGCCCAGGGGGATACGCAGTATTTT.

The chain has TRBV24-1 and TRBJ1-1; D is unclear. V shed 1 base and J shed 1 base, with 9 bases lying between them. This CDR3 has 15 residues. In germline, CDR1 is KGHDR, CDR2 SFDVKD. The chain's CDR3 is CATSDLGPPNTEAFF. CDR3 DNA: TGTGCCACCAGTGATTTAGGGCCGCCGAACACTGAAGCTTTCTTT.

In this sample, this clonotype turned up once. This chain joins TRBV7-8 and TRBJ2-5; D may be TRBD2 (5 bases). Germline V gene lookup returns CDR1 SGHVS and CDR2 FQNEAQ. V gave up 2 bases and J gave up 5 bases, with 15 bases separating them. The CDR3 has 15 amino acids. The CDR3 DNA follows: TGTGCCAGCAGCTTAAGGAGGAAGCTAGGGGAGACCCAGTACTTC. Protein sequence: CASSLRRKLGETQYF.

This chain connects TRBV6-1 to TRBJ1-2, with 9 nucleotides matching TRBD1. The CDR3 is made up of 14 amino acids. The junction had 4 bases not matched to a gene; V was cut back by 4 bases and J by 4 bases. Germline V gene lookup returns CDR1 MNHNS and CDR2 SASEGT. Here the CDR3 DNA reads TGTGCCAGCAGTGGCGGGACAGGGAGCTATGGCTACACCTTC. Protein product: CASSGGTGSYGYTF.

CDR3 sequence: CASTHRDYGYTF. The CDR3 DNA reads as TGTGCCAGCACCCACAGGGACTATGGCTACACCTTC. J is TRBJ1-2 and V is TRBV28; a possible D gene is TRBD1 (6 bases). The CDR3 spans 12 residues. V shed 7 bases and J shed 3 bases, with 9 bases lying between them. The germline CDR1 and CDR2 sequences are MDHEN and SYDVKM.

The chain combines TRBV20-1 with TRBJ1-6; tentative D call: TRBD1 (5 bases). In germline, CDR1 is DFQATT, CDR2 SNEGSKA (reference sequence). Trimming left V 5 bases short and J 7 bases short, with 18 bases between. The CDR3 is made up of 15 amino acids. The CDR3 reads CSAPGVSQYNSPLHF. The CDR3 DNA sequence: TGCAGTGCTCCGGGGGTTTCGCAGTACAATTCACCCCTCCACTTT.

In its sample, this clonotype ranks as medium-sized (0.01 to 0.1%). CDR3 loop: CSARSPSGNYEQYF. DNA of the CDR3: TGCAGTGCTAGGTCGCCTAGCGGGAACTACGAGCAGTACTTC. The chain is built from TRBV20-1 and TRBJ2-7; TRBD2 agrees at 9 bases. The CDR3 sequence is 14 residues long. Germline V lookup: CDR1 DFQATT, CDR2 SNEGSKA (reference sequence). Unmatched junction bases numbered 6, after V lost 3 bases and J lost 3 bases.

This clonotype was seen more than once but under ten times. This chain connects TRBV19 to TRBJ2-2; TRBD2 matches at 15 bases. Trimming took 8 bases from V and 4 from J; bases not matched to a gene: 2. Germline V gives CDR1 LNHDA, CDR2 SQIVND (reference sequence). The CDR3 loop spans 15 amino acids. The CDR3 nucleotides are TGTGCCAGTCGGACTAGCGGGGGGGCCACCGGGGAGCTGTTTTTT. This encodes CASRTSGGATGELFF.

In this sample, this clonotype turned up a few times. This chain uses TRBV7-2 with TRBJ1-6; maybe TRBD1 (6 bases). Germline CDR1 and CDR2: SGHTA and FQGNSA. Trimming removed 5 bases from V and 0 bases from J, with 17 bases in between. The length of the CDR3 is 18 residues. The CDR3 loop is CASSPAGALSSYNSPLHF. The CDR3 nucleotides read TGTGCCAGCAGCCCCGCAGGGGCCTTGTCCTCCTATAATTCACCCCTCCACTTT.

The rearrangement uses TRBV6-1 and TRBJ1-1; unclear D gene. The CDR3 is made up of 14 amino acids. In germline, CDR1 is MNHNS, CDR2 SASEGT. The germline V and J ends were trimmed by 9 bases and 1 base, with 15 bases remaining between them. CDR3 sequence (DNA): TGTGCCAGTTCCCGGGCCGCTCAGAACACTGAAGCTTTCTTT. Its translation: CASSRAAQNTEAFF.

This chain joins TRBV19 and TRBJ2-1; D uncertain. Germline CDR1 LNHDA, CDR2 SQIVND (reference sequence). CDR3 length: 14 residues. Trimming pared 2 bases from V and 7 bases from J, leaving 12 bases between. The CDR3 DNA sequence: TGTGCCAGTAGTATAATTGGCAGTCCTAATGAGCAGTTCTTC. As protein: CASSIIGSPNEQFF.

The genes are TRBV27 and TRBJ2-7; unclear D gene. This CDR3 has 15 amino acids. Trimming took 6 bases from V and 2 from J, leaving 17 bases between them. Germline lookup yields CDR1 MNHEY and CDR2 SMNVEV (reference sequence). DNA of the CDR3: TGTGCCAGCAGCTTAAAGACACTCCCTCCCTACGAGCAGTACTTC. Its translation is CASSLKTLPPYEQYF.